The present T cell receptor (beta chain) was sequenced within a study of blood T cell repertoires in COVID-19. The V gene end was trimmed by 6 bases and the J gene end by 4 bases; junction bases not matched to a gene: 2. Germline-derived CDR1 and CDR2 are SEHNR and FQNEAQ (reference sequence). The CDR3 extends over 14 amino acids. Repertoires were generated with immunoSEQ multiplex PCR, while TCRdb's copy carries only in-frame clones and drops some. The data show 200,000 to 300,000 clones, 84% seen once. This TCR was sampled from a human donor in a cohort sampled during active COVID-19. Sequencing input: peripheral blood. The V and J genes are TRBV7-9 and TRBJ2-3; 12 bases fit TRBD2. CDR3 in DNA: TGTGCCAGCAGGCCTAGCGGGAGGGCAGATACGCAGTATTTT. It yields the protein CASRPSGRADTQYF.